Listed below are T cell receptor beta chains from one sample, sequenced in a study of blood T cell repertoires in COVID-19. Libraries were prepared by immunoSEQ multiplex PCR; TCRdb keeps only in-frame clonotypes and omits some of them. The table has over 250,000 clones, about 88% seen once; the top ten hold almost 1.5%. What was sequenced was peripheral blood. These receptors were obtained from a human donor with COVID-19, enrolled during active disease. The donor label of this sample is uncertain. Each CDR3 is given with its conserved first and last residue. Each record gives: J gene, D gene, clone size, V gene, CDR3 protein, CDR3 DNA. D genes are given only for firm matches. Clone size is not always given. Where it is, it says once, few, many or a class for expanded clones.

J gene: TRBJ2-1; D gene: .; clone size: .; V gene: TRBV18; CDR3 protein: CASSPVTGYNEQFF; CDR3 DNA: TGTGCCAGCTCACCGGTTACAGGATACAATGAGCAGTTCTTC
J gene: TRBJ1-5; D gene: .; clone size: once; V gene: TRBV3-1/TRBV3-2; CDR3 protein: CASSQGTASNQPQHF; CDR3 DNA: TGTGCCAGCAGCCAAGGGACAGCTAGCAATCAGCCCCAGCATTTT
J gene: TRBJ2-5; D gene: .; clone size: .; V gene: TRBV7-2; CDR3 protein: CASSLRGQWETQYF; CDR3 DNA: TGTGCCAGCAGCTTACGAGGCCAATGGGAGACCCAGTACTTC
J gene: TRBJ2-5; D gene: TRBD2; clone size: .; V gene: TRBV3-1/TRBV3-2; CDR3 protein: CASSQEVIAGGQETQYF; CDR3 DNA: TGTGCCAGCAGCCAAGAGGTTATAGCGGGAGGGCAAGAGACCCAGTACTTC
J gene: TRBJ2-1; D gene: TRBD2; clone size: .; V gene: TRBV3-1/TRBV3-2; CDR3 protein: CASSQWGSGRDNNEQFF; CDR3 DNA: TGTGCCAGCAGCCAATGGGGTAGCGGGAGGGATAACAATGAGCAGTTCTTC
J gene: TRBJ2-1; D gene: TRBD2; clone size: .; V gene: TRBV9; CDR3 protein: CASSVGASGRAGEQFF; CDR3 DNA: TGTGCCAGCAGCGTAGGCGCTAGCGGGAGAGCCGGTGAGCAGTTCTTC
J gene: TRBJ1-2; D gene: .; clone size: .; V gene: TRBV5-4; CDR3 protein: CASSPGGRANYGYTF; CDR3 DNA: TGTGCCAGCAGCCCGGGGGGCCGCGCTAACTATGGCTACACCTTC
J gene: TRBJ1-5; D gene: .; clone size: .; V gene: TRBV27; CDR3 protein: CASSLGYWAGSNQPQHF; CDR3 DNA: TGTGCCAGCAGTTTAGGTTATTGGGCGGGGAGCAATCAGCCCCAGCATTTT
J gene: TRBJ1-6; D gene: .; clone size: .; V gene: TRBV6-1; CDR3 protein: CASSESPNNSPLHF; CDR3 DNA: TGTGCCAGCAGTGAATCCCCAAATAATTCACCCCTCCACTTT
J gene: TRBJ2-5; D gene: TRBD1; clone size: .; V gene: TRBV24-1; CDR3 protein: CATSGDREETQYF; CDR3 DNA: TGTGCCACCAGTGGGGACAGAGAAGAGACCCAGTACTTC
J gene: TRBJ2-7; D gene: TRBD2; clone size: .; V gene: TRBV4-1; CDR3 protein: CASSQGYTGGPSISSYEQYF; CDR3 DNA: TGCGCCAGCAGCCAAGGATATACGGGAGGCCCTAGTATTAGCTCCTACGAGCAGTACTTC
J gene: TRBJ2-5; D gene: TRBD2; clone size: once; V gene: TRBV7-2; CDR3 protein: CASSLALAGGYQETQYF; CDR3 DNA: TGTGCCAGCAGCTTAGCTTTAGCGGGAGGGTACCAAGAGACCCAGTACTTC
J gene: TRBJ2-5; D gene: .; clone size: .; V gene: TRBV5-1; CDR3 protein: CASSLGPREGETQYF; CDR3 DNA: TGCGCCAGCAGCTTGGGGCCTAGAGAGGGAGAGACCCAGTACTTC
J gene: TRBJ2-1; D gene: .; clone size: .; V gene: TRBV7-2; CDR3 protein: CASSPLRGGSFSYNEQFF; CDR3 DNA: TGTGCCAGCAGCCCGCTACGGGGAGGTTCGTTTTCCTACAATGAGCAGTTCTTC
J gene: TRBJ2-2; D gene: TRBD2; clone size: .; V gene: TRBV27; CDR3 protein: CASRRGIAGGDTGELFF; CDR3 DNA: TGTGCCAGCAGGAGGGGAATAGCGGGAGGCGACACCGGGGAGCTGTTTTTT
J gene: TRBJ1-1; D gene: .; clone size: .; V gene: TRBV5-8; CDR3 protein: CASSLQGPVAFF; CDR3 DNA: TGTGCCAGCAGCTTGCAGGGCCCCGTGGCTTTCTTT
J gene: TRBJ2-5; D gene: .; clone size: .; V gene: TRBV3-1/TRBV3-2; CDR3 protein: CASSQDQGGGPQYF; CDR3 DNA: TGTGCCAGCAGCCAAGATCAGGGGGGCGGGCCCCAGTACTTC
J gene: TRBJ1-5; D gene: .; clone size: .; V gene: TRBV6-9; CDR3 protein: CASSQGNREISNQPQHF; CDR3 DNA: TGTGCCAGCAGTCAGGGGAACAGGGAGATATCAAATCAGCCCCAGCATTTT
J gene: TRBJ2-1; D gene: .; clone size: .; V gene: TRBV11-3; CDR3 protein: CASSSGRFQGDEQFF; CDR3 DNA: TGTGCCAGCAGCTCCGGGCGCTTCCAGGGCGATGAGCAGTTCTTC
J gene: TRBJ2-1; D gene: .; clone size: .; V gene: TRBV5-1; CDR3 protein: CASSLDRKQFF; CDR3 DNA: TGCGCCAGCAGCTTGGACAGGAAGCAGTTCTTC
J gene: TRBJ2-7; D gene: .; clone size: .; V gene: TRBV6-1; CDR3 protein: CASSESGGKGEQYF; CDR3 DNA: TGTGCCAGCAGTGAGTCAGGGGGGAAAGGCGAGCAGTACTTC
J gene: TRBJ2-7; D gene: TRBD1; clone size: .; V gene: TRBV6-5; CDR3 protein: CASRETGETYEQYF; CDR3 DNA: TGTGCCAGCAGAGAGACAGGGGAAACCTACGAGCAGTACTTC
J gene: TRBJ2-7; D gene: .; clone size: .; V gene: TRBV7-9; CDR3 protein: CASSPRDKGLSEQYF; CDR3 DNA: TGTGCCAGCAGCCCCCGGGACAAGGGGTTGAGCGAGCAGTACTTC
J gene: TRBJ1-1; D gene: TRBD1; clone size: .; V gene: TRBV9; CDR3 protein: CASSVSPGGGTEAFF; CDR3 DNA: TGTGCCAGCAGCGTTTCCCCAGGGGGCGGAACTGAAGCTTTCTTT